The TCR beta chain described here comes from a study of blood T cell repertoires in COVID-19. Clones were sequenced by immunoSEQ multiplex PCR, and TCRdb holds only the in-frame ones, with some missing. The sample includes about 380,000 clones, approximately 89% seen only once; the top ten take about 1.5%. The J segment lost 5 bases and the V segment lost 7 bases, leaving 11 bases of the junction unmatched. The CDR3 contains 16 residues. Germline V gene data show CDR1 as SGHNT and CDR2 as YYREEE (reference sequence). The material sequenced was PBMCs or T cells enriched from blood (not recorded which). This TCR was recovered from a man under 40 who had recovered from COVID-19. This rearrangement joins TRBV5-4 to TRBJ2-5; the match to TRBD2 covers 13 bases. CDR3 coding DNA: TGTGCCAGCGGGGGACTAGCGGGGTTGAATTTGGAGACCCAGTACTTC. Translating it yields CASGGLAGLNLETQYF.